The 15 T cell receptor beta chains below come from one sample, sequenced in a study of blood T cell repertoires in COVID-19 (dated by TCRdb to about 2020). The receptor library was made with the immunoSEQ multiplex PCR assay. TCRdb stores this immuneACCESS table with in-frame sequences only. Part of the clones is absent; in the studies checked, under half of the shortfall reflects unresolved V genes, and no reason is known for the rest. This sample is represented by 250,000 to 350,000 clones; approximately 86% of them were singletons. Of the sample, just under 9% falls within the top ten clones. The specimen sequenced was PBMCs or T cells enriched from blood (not recorded which). These receptors came from a woman in her late teens or twenties who had recovered from COVID-19.

Concerning this clone: This specimen includes other DNA sequences encoding the same CDR3. The genes are TRBV15 and TRBJ2-7, with 8 bases identical to TRBD1. The V gene's germline CDR1 is LNHNV and CDR2 YYDKDF (reference sequence). Losses at the gene ends were 0 bases for V and 0 bases for J; bases not matched to a gene: 1. This CDR3 region has 15 residues. This CDR3 reads CATSRDRGPSYEQYF. The CDR3, as DNA: TGTGCCACCAGCAGAGACAGGGGGCCCTCCTACGAGCAGTACTTC.

The chain joins TRBV28 to TRBJ2-1, with 9 bases aligning to TRBD2. CDR1 MDHEN and CDR2 SYDVKM come from the germline V gene. This CDR3 contains 15 residues. J lost 9 bases, V lost 2 bases, and 8 bases had no gene match. CDR3 sequence (DNA): TGTGCCAGCAGTTTAGGTGGGACTAGCTCCGGTGAGCAGTTCTTC. The encoded protein is CASSLGGTSSGEQFF.

The V gene is TRBV6-5, the J gene TRBJ2-1; tentative D call: TRBD1 (6 bases). Germline V CDR1 and CDR2: MNHEY, SVGAGI. The CDR3 has 15 residues. The V end lost 4 bases, the J end lost 7 bases, and 17 bases lay between the germline ends. This chain's CDR3 is CASSWTDGPSNEQFF. DNA for the CDR3: TGTGCCAGCAGTTGGACAGACGGGCCATCAAATGAGCAGTTCTTC.

This rearrangement joins TRBV4-1 to TRBJ2-7; TRBD1 matches 9 bases. Per germline, CDR1 MGHRA and CDR2 YSYEKL. This CDR3 spans 18 amino acids. V shed 0 bases, J shed 6 bases, and the junction held 15 bases outside the gene matches. CDR3 region: CASSQDRRDRGGPGEQYF. The CDR3 DNA is TGCGCCAGCAGCCAAGATCGCCGCGACAGGGGGGGACCTGGCGAGCAGTACTTC.

The chain recombines TRBV4-3 with TRBJ2-7; 8 bases are shared with TRBD1. The germline V gene encodes CDR1 LGHNA and CDR2 YSLEER. The CDR3 sequence is 15 residues long. The junction had 9 bases not matched to a gene; V was cut back by 3 bases and J by 5 bases. The CDR3 loop is CASSHEGQGAHEQYF. In DNA form, the CDR3 reads TGCGCCAGCAGCCATGAGGGGCAGGGGGCCCACGAGCAGTACTTC.

This clone was counted between two and nine times. This CDR3 reads CASSQDFAGTGELFF. The CDR3 region has the DNA TGCGCCAGCAGCCAAGATTTCGCCGGCACCGGGGAGCTGTTTTTT. The chain employs TRBV4-3 and TRBJ2-2; no clear D. Trimming left V 0 bases short and J 4 bases short, with 9 bases between. Germline CDR1 LGHNA, CDR2 YSLEER. The CDR3 totals 15 residues.

This clone has a handful of counts. The V gene is TRBV7-2, the J gene TRBJ2-5; a possible D gene is TRBD2 (5 bases). V lost 3 bases to trimming and J lost 3 bases, with 11 bases between them. Germline V gives CDR1 SGHTA, CDR2 FQGNSA. CDR3 length equals 14 residues. The CDR3 is CASSFNGREETQYF. As DNA, the CDR3 is TGTGCCAGCAGCTTCAACGGGCGGGAAGAGACCCAGTACTTC.

The chain is built from TRBV5-6 and TRBJ1-3; D is possibly TRBD1 (6 bases). Per the germline V gene, CDR1 is SGHDT and CDR2 is YYEEEE. This CDR3 is 16 amino acids long. The V end was cut by 0 bases, the J end by 0 bases, with 10 bases between. In DNA form, the CDR3 reads TGTGCCAGCAGCTTGGCGGGACAAAGCTCTGGAAACACCATATATTTT. This encodes CASSLAGQSSGNTIYF.

A few counts support this clone. This chain connects TRBV19 to TRBJ1-2; 7 bases align to TRBD1. This CDR3 has 14 amino acids. The V gene end was trimmed by 5 bases and the J gene end by 3 bases; junction bases not matched to a gene: 6. From germline, CDR1 is LNHDA and CDR2 SQIVND (reference sequence). CDR3 sequence reads: CASSLQGNDYGYTF. As DNA, the CDR3 is TGTGCCAGTAGTCTACAGGGGAATGACTATGGCTACACCTTC.

The chain carries TRBV5-4 and TRBJ1-1; perhaps TRBD1 as D (6 bases). The CDR3 covers 12 residues. The V end lost 5 bases, the J end lost 4 bases, and 9 bases lay between the germline ends. Germline V gene data show CDR1 as SGHNT and CDR2 as YYREEE (reference sequence). The CDR3 spells CASSRTATEAFF. DNA of the CDR3: TGTGCCAGCAGTAGGACAGCCACTGAAGCTTTCTTT.

The chain couples TRBV7-2 to TRBJ1-2; D gene uncertain. V shed 5 bases and J shed 0 bases, with 7 bases lying between them. The CDR3 is 13 residues long. The V gene's germline CDR1 is SGHTA and CDR2 FQGNSA. CDR3 nucleotide sequence: TGTGCCAGCAGCCCCCGAGCTAACTATGGCTACACCTTC. This translates into CASSPRANYGYTF.

CDR3 DNA: TGTGCCAGCAGTTTAGAACTACACCACGAGCAGTACTTC. Translated, it gives CASSLELHHEQYF. The chain couples TRBV12-3 or TRBV12-4 to TRBJ2-7; D is unresolved. The CDR3 has 13 residues. The germline V and J ends were trimmed by 1 base and 5 bases, with 9 bases remaining between them.

The chain couples TRBV11-2 to TRBJ2-1; TRBD2 aligns across 10 bases. Germline V gene data show CDR1 as SGHAT and CDR2 as FQNNGV. The CDR3 contains 16 residues. After removal of 1 base from V and 8 bases from J, the junction contained 8 bases not matched to a gene. The chain's CDR3 is CASSLVASGGEDEQFF. In nucleotides, the CDR3 is TGTGCCAGCAGCTTAGTGGCTAGCGGGGGTGAGGATGAGCAGTTCTTC. The variable domain in full, completed from reference TRBV11-2 and TRBJ2-1, reads EAGVAQSPRYKIIEKRQSVAFWCNPISGHATLYWYQQILGQGPKLLIQFQNNGVVDDSQLPKDRFSAERLKGVDSTLKIQPAKLEDSAVYLCASSLVASGGEDEQFFGPGTRLTVL.

This chain uses TRBV5-4 with TRBJ2-1; maybe TRBD2 (5 bases). The CDR3 extends over 16 amino acids. V shed 0 bases and J shed 0 bases, with 10 bases lying between them. The germline CDR1 and CDR2 sequences are SGHNT and YYREEE (reference sequence). As DNA, the CDR3 is TGTGCCAGCAGCTTGGGGGAGATCAGCTCCTACAATGAGCAGTTCTTC. Translation gives CASSLGEISSYNEQFF.

The V call is TRBV14, the J call TRBJ2-2, with a tentative D call TRBD2 (6 bases). CDR1 SGHDN and CDR2 FVKESK come from the germline V gene. CDR3 size: 14 residues. V lost 6 bases to trimming and J lost 5 bases, with 13 bases between them. The CDR3 reads CASSQRRETGELFF. The CDR3 DNA reads as TGTGCCAGCAGTCAAAGACGGGAGACCGGGGAGCTGTTTTTT.